The next 18 T cell receptor beta chains were all read from a single sample in a study of cytomegalovirus exposure and HLA in healthy donors. A multiplex PCR was run with 60 Vbeta primers and 13 Jbeta primers. Libraries were prepared by immunoSEQ multiplex PCR; TCRdb keeps only in-frame clonotypes and omits some of them. Here the sample spans roughly 200,000 clones, almost 70% being singletons. Sequencing was performed on PBMCs. The origin of the receptors is a man aged 40-49 years in good health and CMV-seropositive.

V is TRBV19 and J is TRBJ1-1; TRBD1 might be the D (5 bases). The V end lost 5 bases, the J end lost 0 bases, and 13 bases lay between the germline ends. Per germline, CDR1 LNHDA and CDR2 SQIVND (reference sequence). The CDR3 sequence is 15 residues long. This CDR3 reads CASSVTGAMNTEAFF. In DNA, the CDR3 is TGTGCCAGTAGTGTCACAGGAGCGATGAACACTGAAGCTTTCTTT.

This clone was observed a handful of times. This chain uses TRBV5-1 with TRBJ2-7; D is perhaps TRBD2 (6 bases). Germline CDR1 reads SGHRS; CDR2 reads YFSETQ. CDR3 length equals 14 residues. Trimming left V 1 base short and J 4 bases short, with 12 bases between. CDR3: CASSLWGDVYEQYF. The CDR3 DNA is TGCGCCAGCAGCTTGTGGGGGGACGTATACGAGCAGTACTTC. The variable domain in full, with the rest retrieved from reference TRBV5-1 and TRBJ2-7, is KAGVTQTPRYLIKTRGQQVTLSCSPISGHRSVSWYQQTPGQGLQFLFEYFSETQRNKGNFPGRFSGRQFSNSRSEMNVSTLELGDSALYLCASSLWGDVYEQYFGPGTRLTVT.

The chain has TRBV19 and TRBJ2-7; D remains ambiguous. The V and J ends lost 0 bases and 1 base respectively, with 10 bases between them. The CDR3 totals 15 residues. The germline CDR1 and CDR2 sequences are LNHDA and SQIVND (reference sequence). The CDR3 region has the DNA TGTGCCAGTAGTATAGATCTGGGCAAATCCTACGAGCAGTACTTC. Translated, it gives CASSIDLGKSYEQYF.

The chain combines TRBV13 with TRBJ2-2; perhaps TRBD2 as D (5 bases). Germline V lookup: CDR1 PRHDT, CDR2 FYEKMQ (reference sequence). The CDR3 has 12 amino acids. Trimming stripped 5 bases from V and 6 bases from J, with 7 bases between. In DNA, the CDR3 is TGTGCCAGCAGCGGACTGTCCGGGGAGCTGTTTTTT. It encodes CASSGLSGELFF. The full variable domain, its missing parts supplied by reference TRBV13 and TRBJ2-2, is AAGVIQSPRHLIKEKRETATLKCYPIPRHDTVYWYQQGPGQDPQFLISFYEKMQSDKGSIPDRFSAQQFSDYHSELNMSSLELGDSALYFCASSGLSGELFFGEGSRLTVL.

The chain joins TRBV7-6 to TRBJ2-7; 10 bases align to TRBD2. Per germline, CDR1 SGHVS and CDR2 FNYEAQ. V trimming: 5 bases; J trimming: 6 bases; junction bases outside the gene matches: 4. This CDR3 has 13 amino acids. CDR3 nucleotide sequence: TGTGCCAGCAGCCCTGGGACTAGCGCCGAGCAGTACTTC. It codes for CASSPGTSAEQYF.

The chain links TRBV27 to TRBJ2-1, with TRBD2 matching over 9 bases. V dropped 3 bases and J dropped 9; count of bases not matched to a gene: 6. There are 14 residues in the CDR3. From germline, CDR1 is MNHEY and CDR2 SMNVEV (reference sequence). In DNA form, the CDR3 reads TGTGCCAGCAGTTTTGGCGGGGGGGCAGTTGAGCAGTTCTTC. Translating it yields CASSFGGGAVEQFF.

The CDR3 sequence: CSVQETGASNEKLFF. In DNA form, the CDR3 reads TGCAGCGTTCAGGAAACAGGGGCCTCTAATGAAAAACTGTTTTTT. This chain joins TRBV29-1 and TRBJ1-4, with 7 bases identical to TRBD1. Germline CDR1 SQVTM, CDR2 ANQGSEA. This CDR3 is 15 amino acids long. V trimming: 5 bases; J trimming: 3 bases; junction bases outside the gene matches: 9.

The chain couples TRBV11-2 to TRBJ1-2; no definite D call. V was pared by 5 bases and J by 9 bases, with 16 bases between. This CDR3 region has 13 residues. CDR1 is SGHAT, CDR2 FQNNGV, per germline. The CDR3: CASSNPSSIRYTF. In DNA, the CDR3 is TGTGCCAGCAGCAACCCGTCGAGTATCCGCTACACCTTC. Together with reference TRBV11-2 and TRBJ1-2, the CDR3 gives the full variable domain: EAGVAQSPRYKIIEKRQSVAFWCNPISGHATLYWYQQILGQGPKLLIQFQNNGVVDDSQLPKDRFSAERLKGVDSTLKIQPAKLEDSAVYLCASSNPSSIRYTFGSGTRLTVV.

V gene TRBV28 combines with J gene TRBJ2-2; D is unresolved. Per the germline V gene, CDR1 is MDHEN and CDR2 is SYDVKM. V dropped 3 bases and J dropped 3 bases, with 5 bases sitting between them. The CDR3 covers 13 residues. As DNA, the CDR3 is TGTGCCAGCAGTTTGGAGTACACCGGGGAGCTGTTTTTT. It codes for CASSLEYTGELFF.

The V gene is TRBV19, the J gene TRBJ1-2; D remains unclear. The ends were cut back, 5 bases at V and 8 bases at J, with 15 bases in the middle. CDR3 length: 13 residues. CDR1 and CDR2 from the germline V gene are LNHDA and SQIVND (reference sequence). This chain's CDR3 is CASSPRAYGGYTF. CDR3 nucleotide sequence: TGTGCCAGTAGTCCCCGTGCCTACGGGGGCTACACCTTC.

The V gene is TRBV5-4, the J gene TRBJ2-7; 10 bases are shared with TRBD1. With 4 bases clipped from V and 9 bases from J, the junction kept 7 bases outside the gene matches. Germline CDR1 SGHNT, CDR2 YYREEE (reference sequence). CDR3 size: 13 residues. The CDR3 nucleotides read TGTGCCAGCAGCAGGAGGGACAGGGGATCGCAGTACTTC. It specifies CASSRRDRGSQYF.

The chain recombines TRBV7-9 with TRBJ2-4, with D hard to call. V was trimmed by 1 base and J by 7 bases, leaving 8 bases between them. The CDR3 consists of 13 residues. The germline V gene encodes CDR1 SEHNR and CDR2 FQNEAQ (reference sequence). The DNA for the CDR3 is TGTGCCAGCAGCTTAGGAGTGTGGAACATTCAGTACTTC. Protein sequence: CASSLGVWNIQYF.

The chain is built from TRBV7-3 and TRBJ1-1; D uncertain. The V end lost 1 base, the J end lost 1 base, and 7 bases lay between the germline ends. The CDR3 totals 14 residues. Germline V gives CDR1 SGHTA, CDR2 FQGTGA. The CDR3 spells CASSLMAENTEAFF. CDR3 DNA: TGTGCCAGCAGCTTAATGGCCGAGAACACTGAAGCTTTCTTT.

The chain combines TRBV5-1 with TRBJ2-3, with D tentatively TRBD2 (7 bases). The CDR3 has 15 residues. V was clipped by 6 bases and J by 3 bases, with 17 bases between them. Germline lookup yields CDR1 SGHRS and CDR2 YFSETQ. The CDR3 spells CASTWGGAGTDTQYF. CDR3 bases: TGCGCCAGCACATGGGGGGGGGCAGGGACAGATACGCAGTATTTT. Drawing the rest from reference TRBV5-1 and TRBJ2-3, the complete variable domain is KAGVTQTPRYLIKTRGQQVTLSCSPISGHRSVSWYQQTPGQGLQFLFEYFSETQRNKGNFPGRFSGRQFSNSRSEMNVSTLELGDSALYLCASTWGGAGTDTQYFGPGTRLTVL.

This sequence joins TRBV5-6 and TRBJ2-7; 12 bases fit TRBD2. CDR1 is SGHDT and CDR2 is YYEEEE in the germline V gene. Trimming removed 4 bases from V and 3 bases from J; junction bases left unmatched: 8. There are 16 residues in the CDR3. The CDR3 spells CASSMRTSGAHYEQYF. In DNA form, the CDR3 reads TGTGCCAGCAGCATGAGGACTAGCGGGGCCCACTACGAGCAGTACTTC.

The J gene is TRBJ2-5, the V gene TRBV7-3; perhaps TRBD2 as D (6 bases). V lost 5 bases and J 11 bases, leaving 18 bases between the germline ends. This CDR3 comprises 13 residues. The germline V gene has CDR1 SGHTA and CDR2 FQGTGA. The CDR3 nucleotides are TGTGCCAGCAGCCCTGGACGACGCGGGGAGCAGTACTTC. It yields the protein CASSPGRRGEQYF.

The chain joins TRBV9 to TRBJ2-1; the D is unclear. V was shortened by 4 bases and J by 4 bases, with 9 bases between the two germline ends. CDR1 is SGDLS and CDR2 is YYNGEE in the germline V gene. This CDR3 is built from 13 residues. Here the CDR3 reads CASSTTLYNEQFF. The CDR3, as DNA: TGTGCCAGCAGCACGACTCTGTACAATGAGCAGTTCTTC.

V usage is TRBV28 and J usage is TRBJ2-7; perhaps TRBD1 as D (6 bases). This CDR3 is 14 amino acids long. Trimming removed 4 bases at V and 2 bases at J, with 12 bases between. Per germline, CDR1 MDHEN and CDR2 SYDVKM. The CDR3 spells CASSYPGHAYEQYF. The CDR3 bases are TGTGCCAGCAGTTATCCGGGACATGCCTACGAGCAGTACTTC.